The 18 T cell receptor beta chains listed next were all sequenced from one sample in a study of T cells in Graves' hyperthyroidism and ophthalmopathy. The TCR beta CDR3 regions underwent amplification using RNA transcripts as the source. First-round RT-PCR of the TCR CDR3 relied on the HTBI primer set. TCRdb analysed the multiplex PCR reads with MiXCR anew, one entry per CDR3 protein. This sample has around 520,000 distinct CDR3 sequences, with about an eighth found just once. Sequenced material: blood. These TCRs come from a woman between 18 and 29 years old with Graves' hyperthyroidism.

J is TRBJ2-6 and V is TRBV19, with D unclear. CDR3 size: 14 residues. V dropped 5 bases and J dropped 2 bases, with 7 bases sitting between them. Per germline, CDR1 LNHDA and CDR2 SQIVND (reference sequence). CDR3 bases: TGTGCCAGTAGTCCGCTGGCTGGGGCCAACGTCCTGACTTTC. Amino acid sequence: CASSPLAGANVLTF.

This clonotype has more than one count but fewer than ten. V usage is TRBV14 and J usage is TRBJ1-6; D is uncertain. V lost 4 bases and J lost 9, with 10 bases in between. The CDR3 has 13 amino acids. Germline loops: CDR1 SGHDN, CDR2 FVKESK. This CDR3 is CASSRAGFSPLHF. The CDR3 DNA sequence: TGTGCCAGCAGCCGAGCAGGTTTTTCACCCCTCCACTTT.

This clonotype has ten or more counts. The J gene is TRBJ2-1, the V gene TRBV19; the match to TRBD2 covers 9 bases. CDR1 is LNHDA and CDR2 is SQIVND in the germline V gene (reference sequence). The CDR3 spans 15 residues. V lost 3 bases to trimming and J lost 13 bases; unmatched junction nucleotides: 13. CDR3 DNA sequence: TGTGCCAGTAGTATCTCCCAAGCGGGAGGCCCGTTCCAGTTCTTC. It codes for CASSISQAGGPFQFF.

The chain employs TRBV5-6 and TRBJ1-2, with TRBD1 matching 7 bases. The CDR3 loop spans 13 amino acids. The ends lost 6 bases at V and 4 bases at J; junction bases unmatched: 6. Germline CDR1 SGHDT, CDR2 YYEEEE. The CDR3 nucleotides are TGTGCCAGCAACCTACAGGGGTCCTATGGCTACACCTTC. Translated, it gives CASNLQGSYGYTF.

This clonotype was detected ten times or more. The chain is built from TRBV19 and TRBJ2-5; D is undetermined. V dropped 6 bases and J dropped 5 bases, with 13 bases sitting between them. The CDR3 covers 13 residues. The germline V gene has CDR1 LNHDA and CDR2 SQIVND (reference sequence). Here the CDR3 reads CASRQGSRETQYF. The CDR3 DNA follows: TGTGCCAGTAGACAAGGGTCACGGGAGACCCAGTACTTC.

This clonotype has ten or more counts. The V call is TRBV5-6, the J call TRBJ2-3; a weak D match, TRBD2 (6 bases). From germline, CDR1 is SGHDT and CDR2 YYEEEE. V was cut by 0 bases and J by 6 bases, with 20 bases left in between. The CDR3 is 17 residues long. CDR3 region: CASSLGWGGPGGDTQYF. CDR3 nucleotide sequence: TGTGCCAGCAGCTTGGGATGGGGCGGGCCCGGAGGGGATACGCAGTATTTT.

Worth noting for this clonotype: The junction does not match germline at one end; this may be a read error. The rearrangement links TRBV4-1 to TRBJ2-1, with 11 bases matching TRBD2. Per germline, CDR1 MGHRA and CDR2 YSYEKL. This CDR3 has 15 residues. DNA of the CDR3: TGCGCCAGCAGCCATCATAGCGGGAGGGTCGATGAGCAGCTCTTC. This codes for CASSHHSGRVDEQLF.

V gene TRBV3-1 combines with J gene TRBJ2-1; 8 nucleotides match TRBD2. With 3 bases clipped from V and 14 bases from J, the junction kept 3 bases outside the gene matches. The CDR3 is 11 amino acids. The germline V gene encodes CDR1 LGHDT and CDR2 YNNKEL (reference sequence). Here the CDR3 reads CASSQGLEEFF. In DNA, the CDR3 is TGTGCCAGCAGCCAGGGACTAGAGGAGTTCTTC.

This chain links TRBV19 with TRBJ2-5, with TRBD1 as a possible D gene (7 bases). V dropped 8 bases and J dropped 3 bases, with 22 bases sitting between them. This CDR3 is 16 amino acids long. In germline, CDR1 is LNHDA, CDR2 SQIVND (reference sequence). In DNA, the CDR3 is TGTGCCAGTCAAGGCAGGGGGGAAGGGGCGAAAGAGACCCAGTACTTC. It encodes CASQGRGEGAKETQYF.

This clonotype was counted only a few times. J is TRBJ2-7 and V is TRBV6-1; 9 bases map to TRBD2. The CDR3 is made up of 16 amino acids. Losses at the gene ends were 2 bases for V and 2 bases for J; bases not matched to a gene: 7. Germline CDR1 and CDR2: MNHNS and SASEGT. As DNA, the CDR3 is TGTGCCAGCAGTGAATGGGGTGCTAGCGGGACCTACGAGCAGTACTTC. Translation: CASSEWGASGTYEQYF.

CDR3 residues: CASSRKVAGGPGEQFF. In DNA, the CDR3 is TGTGCCAGCAGCCGGAAGGTAGCGGGAGGGCCTGGGGAGCAGTTCTTC. The rearrangement links TRBV7-9 to TRBJ2-1, with 11 positions matching TRBD2. The CDR3 is made up of 16 amino acids. V lost 5 bases and J lost 10; bases outside the gene matches: 13. CDR1 and CDR2 (germline): SEHNR, FQNEAQ (reference sequence).

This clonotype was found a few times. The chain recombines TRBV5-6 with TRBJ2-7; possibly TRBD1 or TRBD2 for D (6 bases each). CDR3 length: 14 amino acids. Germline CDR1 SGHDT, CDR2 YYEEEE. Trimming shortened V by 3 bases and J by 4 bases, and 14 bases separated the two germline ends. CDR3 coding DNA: TGTGCCAGCAGCTGGGCGGGACACCAGTACGAGCAGTACGTC. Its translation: CASSWAGHQYEQYV.

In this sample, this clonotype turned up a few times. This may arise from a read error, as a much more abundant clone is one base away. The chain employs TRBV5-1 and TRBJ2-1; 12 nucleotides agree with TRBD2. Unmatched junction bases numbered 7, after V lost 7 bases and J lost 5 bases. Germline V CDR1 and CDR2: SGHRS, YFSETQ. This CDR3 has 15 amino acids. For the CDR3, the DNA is TGCGCCAGCGGCCCTAGCGGGAGGGTAAACAATGAGCAGTTCTTC. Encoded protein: CASGPSGRVNNEQFF.

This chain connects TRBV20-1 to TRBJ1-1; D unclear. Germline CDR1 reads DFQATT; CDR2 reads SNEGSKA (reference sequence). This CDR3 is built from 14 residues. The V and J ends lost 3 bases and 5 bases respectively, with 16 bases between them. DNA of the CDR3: TGCAGTGCTAGCACTCCGGGTCTGGGGACTGAAGCTTTCTTT. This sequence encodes CSASTPGLGTEAFF.

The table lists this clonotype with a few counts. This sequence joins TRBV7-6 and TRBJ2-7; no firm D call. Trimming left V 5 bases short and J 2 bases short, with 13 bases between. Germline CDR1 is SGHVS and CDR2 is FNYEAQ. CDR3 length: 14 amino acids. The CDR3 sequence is CASSPTLSTYEQYF. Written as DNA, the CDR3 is TGTGCCAGCAGCCCAACGTTGTCCACCTACGAGCAGTACTTC.

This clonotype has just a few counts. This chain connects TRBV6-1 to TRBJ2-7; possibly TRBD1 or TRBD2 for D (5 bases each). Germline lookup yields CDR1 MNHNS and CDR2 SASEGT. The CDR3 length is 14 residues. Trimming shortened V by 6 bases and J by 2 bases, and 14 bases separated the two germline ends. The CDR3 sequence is CASRGRLWPYEQYF. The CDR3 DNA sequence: TGTGCCAGCAGGGGACGGTTGTGGCCCTACGAGCAGTACTTC.

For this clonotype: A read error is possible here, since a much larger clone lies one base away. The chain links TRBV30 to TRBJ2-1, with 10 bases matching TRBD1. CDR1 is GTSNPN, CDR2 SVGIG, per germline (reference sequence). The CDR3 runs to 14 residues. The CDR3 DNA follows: TGTGCCCGGAGTGCCTCGGACAGGGGGAATGAGCAGTTCTTC. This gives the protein CARSASDRGNEQFF.

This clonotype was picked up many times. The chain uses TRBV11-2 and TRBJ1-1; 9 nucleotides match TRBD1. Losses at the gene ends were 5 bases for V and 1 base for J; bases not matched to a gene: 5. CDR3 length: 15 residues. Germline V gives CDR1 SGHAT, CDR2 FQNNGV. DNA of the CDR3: TGTGCCAGCAGCAGCAGACAGGGGGGGAACACTGAAGCTTTCTTT. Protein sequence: CASSSRQGGNTEAFF.